Included here is one T cell receptor beta chain sequence, with context. The antigen remains unidentified. This sample stems from a study of T-cell memory formation after mild COVID-19. This CDR3 has 16 amino acids. Germline V gene lookup returns CDR1 DFQATT and CDR2 SNEGSKA (reference sequence). V was shortened by 0 bases and J by 0 bases, with 14 bases between the two germline ends. Each CDR3 protein gets one entry after TCRdb re-called the 5' RACE reads with MiXCR. Counted here are 110,000 to 150,000 distinct CDR3 sequences, approximately 25% occurring once; the ten biggest clones make up roughly 24%. Study results and limitations: Mainly in CM and EM were contracting CD4+ clones; CD8+ were in EMRA.

The chain is built from TRBV20-1 and TRBJ1-2; D is undetermined. Sample: PBMCs or a T cell subset sorted from them (not recorded which). This receptor was obtained from an adult woman who had mild COVID-19 (a few samples of this study predate the infection). Cell type and time point are not known. The CDR3 sequence: CSARDAFSEANYGYTF. The CDR3 coding sequence is TGCAGTGCTAGAGATGCATTTAGTGAAGCTAACTATGGCTACACCTTC.